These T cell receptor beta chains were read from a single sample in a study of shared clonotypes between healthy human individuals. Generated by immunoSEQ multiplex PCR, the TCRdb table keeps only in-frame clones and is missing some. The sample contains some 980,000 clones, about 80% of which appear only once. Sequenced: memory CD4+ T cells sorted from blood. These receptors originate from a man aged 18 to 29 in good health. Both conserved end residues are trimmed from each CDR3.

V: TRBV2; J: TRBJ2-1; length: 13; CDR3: ASKIAGSSYNEQF
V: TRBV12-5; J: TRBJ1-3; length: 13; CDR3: ASGFPGGSGNTIY
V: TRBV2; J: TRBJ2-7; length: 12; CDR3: ASSEVGAAYEQY
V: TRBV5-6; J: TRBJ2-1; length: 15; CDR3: ASSLVGASGRFYEQF
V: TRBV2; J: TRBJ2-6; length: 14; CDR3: ASRSRGNSGANVLT
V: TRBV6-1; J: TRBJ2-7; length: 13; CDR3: ASSDWRALMYEQY
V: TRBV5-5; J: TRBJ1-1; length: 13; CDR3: ASSLAGARDTEAF
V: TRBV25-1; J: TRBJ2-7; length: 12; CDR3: ASSGHNGPYEQY
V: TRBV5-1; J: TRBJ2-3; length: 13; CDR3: ASSLGGASTDTQY
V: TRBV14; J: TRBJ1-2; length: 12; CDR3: ASSPGQGGYGYT
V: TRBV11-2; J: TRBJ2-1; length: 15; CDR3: ASSLRVGTGSYNEQF
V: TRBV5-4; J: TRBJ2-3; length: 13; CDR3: ASSPRDGGTDTQY
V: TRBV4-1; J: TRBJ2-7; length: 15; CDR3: ASSQPAGTGTPYEQY
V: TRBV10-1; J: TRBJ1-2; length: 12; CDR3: ASSPGTGFGGYT
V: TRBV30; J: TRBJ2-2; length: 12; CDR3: AWRGPSGTGELF
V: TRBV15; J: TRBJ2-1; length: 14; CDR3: ATSRARVANWNEQF
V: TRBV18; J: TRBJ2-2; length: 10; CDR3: ASSPTTGELF
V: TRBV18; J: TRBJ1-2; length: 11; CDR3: ASSPDLNYGYT
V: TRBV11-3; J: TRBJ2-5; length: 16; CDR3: ASSLSPGLAGGQETQY
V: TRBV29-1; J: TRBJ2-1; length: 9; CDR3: STFRGGEQF
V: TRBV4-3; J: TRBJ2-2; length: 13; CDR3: ASSQDLTSSGELF
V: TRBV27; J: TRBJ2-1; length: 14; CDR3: ASRAQTESSYNEQF
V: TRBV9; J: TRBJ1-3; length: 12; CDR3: ASSPQSSGNTIY
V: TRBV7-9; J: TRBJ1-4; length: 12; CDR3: ASSLTPTNEKLF
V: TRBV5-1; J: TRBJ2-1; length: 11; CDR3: ASSRGTSGEQF
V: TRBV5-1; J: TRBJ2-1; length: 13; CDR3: ASSLRREPYNEQF
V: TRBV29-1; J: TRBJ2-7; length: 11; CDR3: SVGLGGSYEQY
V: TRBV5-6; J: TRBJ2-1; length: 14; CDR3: ASSRDRGTGYNEQF